The 17 T cell receptor beta chains below come from one sample, sequenced in a study of CD8 T cells in Susac syndrome. About 0.5 to 1 ug RNA was reverse transcribed with random hexamers. Using its own MiXCR run on the immunoSEQ multiplex PCR reads, TCRdb lists one record per CDR3 protein. The repertoire has some 130,000 distinct CDR3 sequences, about 90% of them found once; the top ten carry 0.24%. The sequenced sample consisted of CD8+ T cells from PBMCs. The receptors shown here come from a human donor with multiple sclerosis.

The chain has TRBV6-2 or TRBV6-3 and TRBJ2-2, with 9 bases aligning to TRBD1. Germline CDR1 and CDR2: MNHEY and SVGEGT. V lost 6 bases, J lost 4 bases, and 6 bases stayed unmatched. This CDR3 has 15 residues. CDR3 in DNA: TGTGCCAGCAGAACCGGGACAGGGTCCACCGGGGAGCTGTTTTTT. Translating it yields CASRTGTGSTGELFF.

The rearrangement joins TRBV6-5 to TRBJ1-1; a weak D match, TRBD1 (6 bases). CDR1 is MNHEY, CDR2 SVGAGI, per germline. With 0 bases removed from V and 1 base from J, the gap between germline ends came to 12 bases. The CDR3 consists of 16 residues. DNA of the CDR3: TGTGCCAGCAGTTACTCGATAGGGGGAGGGAACACTGAAGCTTTCTTT. Translating gives CASSYSIGGGNTEAFF.

The chain combines TRBV7-6 with TRBJ2-2, with 9 bases that match TRBD2. There are 14 residues in the CDR3. The germline V gene encodes CDR1 SGHVS and CDR2 FNYEAQ. The V segment lost 5 bases and the J segment 11 bases; nucleotides outside the gene matches: 9. The CDR3: CASSPGVAGDELFF. The DNA for the CDR3 is TGTGCCAGCAGCCCAGGGGTAGCGGGGGATGAGCTGTTTTTT.

In its sample, this clonotype was seen a few times. The V gene is TRBV27, the J gene TRBJ2-7; D possibly corresponds to TRBD1 (5 bases). V was clipped by 3 bases and J by 3 bases, with 9 bases between them. The germline CDR1 and CDR2 sequences are MNHEY and SMNVEV (reference sequence). CDR3 length: 13 amino acids. The CDR3: CASSFGQGYEQYF. The CDR3 DNA sequence: TGTGCCAGCAGTTTTGGGCAGGGCTACGAGCAGTACTTC.

This clonotype has more than one count but fewer than ten. This chain uses TRBV2 with TRBJ1-6; D remains ambiguous. V was trimmed by 2 bases and J by 11 bases, leaving 4 bases between them. Per germline, CDR1 SNHLY and CDR2 FYNNEI. The length of the CDR3 is 11 residues. The CDR3 DNA reads as TGTGCCAGCAGTGAATCGACACCCCTCCACTTT. Translated, it gives CASSESTPLHF.

This chain connects TRBV12-3 or TRBV12-4 to TRBJ2-1; 7 bases fit TRBD2. V lost 1 base and J lost 6; bases outside the gene matches: 6. The CDR3 length is 15 residues. CDR3 sequence (DNA): TGTGCCAGCAGTTTAGTTTGGCTAGCGGCCAATGAGCAGTTCTTC. Translation: CASSLVWLAANEQFF.

The V gene is TRBV30, the J gene TRBJ2-1, with D uncertain. Germline CDR1 reads GTSNPN; CDR2 reads SVGIG (reference sequence). The germline V and J ends were trimmed by 4 bases and 0 bases, with 10 bases remaining between them. There are 14 residues in the CDR3. The CDR3 coding sequence is TGTGCCTGGATCGGCAGGAGCTCCTACAATGAGCAGTTCTTC. Protein: CAWIGRSSYNEQFF.

The chain is built from TRBV27 and TRBJ2-7; either TRBD1 or TRBD2 may supply D (5 bases each). Germline CDR1 MNHEY, CDR2 SMNVEV (reference sequence). This CDR3 is built from 12 residues. Trimming pared 7 bases from V and 8 bases from J, leaving 15 bases between. DNA for the CDR3: TGTGCCAGCACGGGGACCCCGGGGCAGCAGTACTTC. Protein sequence: CASTGTPGQQYF.

V and J are TRBV28 and TRBJ2-3; D unclear. Germline V gene sequence: CDR1 MDHEN, CDR2 SYDVKM. The V gene lost 3 bases and the J gene lost 2 bases, with 9 bases spanning the gap. The CDR3 runs to 14 residues. For the CDR3, the DNA is TGTGCCAGCAGTTTCCTACGGAACACAGATACGCAGTATTTT. Its protein product is CASSFLRNTDTQYF. Filled out from reference TRBV28 and TRBJ2-3, the complete variable domain reads DVKVTQSSRYLVKRTGEKVFLECVQDMDHENMFWYRQDPGLGLRLIYFSYDVKMKEKGDIPEGYSVSREKKERFSLILESASTNQTSMYLCASSFLRNTDTQYFGPGTRLTVL.

The V call is TRBV10-3, the J call TRBJ2-7; tentatively, D is TRBD1 (8 bases). In germline, CDR1 is ENHRY, CDR2 SYGVKD. This CDR3 is built from 16 residues. Trimming stripped 2 bases from V and 6 bases from J, with 20 bases between. The CDR3 nucleotides are TGTGCCATCAGTGAGGGGGGGGACAGGTGGCCATGCGAGCAGTACTTC. It specifies CAISEGGDRWPCEQYF.

The rearrangement uses TRBV5-6 and TRBJ1-1; D is uncertain. Germline loops: CDR1 SGHDT, CDR2 YYEEEE. Trimming removed 4 bases at V and 4 bases at J, with 8 bases between. There are 12 residues in the CDR3. The CDR3 reads CASSLWSTEAFF. Here the CDR3 DNA reads TGTGCCAGCAGCCTGTGGAGCACTGAAGCTTTCTTT.

The gene calls are TRBV29-1 and TRBJ2-7; TRBD1 matches 8 bases. The CDR3 has 14 residues. J lost 5 bases, V lost 2 bases, and 8 bases had no gene match. The V gene's germline CDR1 is SQVTM and CDR2 ANQGSEA. The CDR3 region is CSVELRGQGDEQYF. The DNA of the CDR3 is TGCAGCGTTGAACTACGAGGACAGGGCGACGAGCAGTACTTC.

The chain has TRBV7-9 and TRBJ1-4, with unresolved D. The CDR3 sequence is 12 residues long. Germline loops: CDR1 SEHNR, CDR2 FQNEAQ (reference sequence). The V gene lost 5 bases and the J gene lost 7 bases, with 8 bases spanning the gap. CDR3 loop: CASSPHPEKLFF. CDR3 nucleotides: TGTGCCAGCAGCCCACACCCTGAAAAACTGTTTTTT. The whole variable domain, remainder taken from reference TRBV7-9 and TRBJ1-4, is DTGVSQNPRHKITKRGQNVTFRCDPISEHNRLYWYRQTLGQGPEFLTYFQNEAQLEKSRLLSDRFSAERPKGSFSTLEIQRTEQGDSAMYLCASSPHPEKLFFGSGTQLSVL.

The chain combines TRBV5-1 with TRBJ2-2, with 9 bases identical to TRBD2. CDR3 length equals 15 residues. J was trimmed by 6 bases and V by 3 bases; bases with no gene match: 6. Germline CDR1 and CDR2: SGHRS and YFSETQ. Here the CDR3 DNA reads TGCGCCAGCAGCTCCACTAGCGGGCGGGCCGGGGAGCTGTTTTTT. Its translation: CASSSTSGRAGELFF.

The gene calls are TRBV5-1 and TRBJ2-4; possibly TRBD2 for D (5 bases). Germline values: CDR1 SGHRS, CDR2 YFSETQ. CDR3 length equals 17 residues. Deletions cut 5 bases from V and 1 base from J, with 19 bases between. CDR3: CASSNPVGEEAKNIQYF. Here the CDR3 DNA reads TGCGCCAGCAGTAACCCTGTCGGGGAAGAGGCCAAAAACATTCAGTACTTC.

The V and J genes are TRBV2 and TRBJ2-7, with a weak D call TRBD1 (7 bases). Germline CDR1 SNHLY, CDR2 FYNNEI. With 4 bases removed from V and 5 bases from J, the gap between germline ends came to 12 bases. There are 13 residues in the CDR3. The CDR3 here is CASSVQGGDEQYF. CDR3 in DNA: TGTGCCAGCAGTGTCCAGGGGGGTGACGAGCAGTACTTC.

The CDR3 here is CSVTPQWAVYDNEQFF. The CDR3 DNA reads TGCAGTGTCACCCCACAGTGGGCTGTCTATGACAATGAGCAGTTCTTC. V gene TRBV20-1 combines with J gene TRBJ2-1; D not certain. The germline gives CDR1 DFQATT, CDR2 SNEGSKA (reference sequence). The CDR3 is 16 amino acids. V lost 7 bases, J lost 5 bases, and 24 bases lay in between.